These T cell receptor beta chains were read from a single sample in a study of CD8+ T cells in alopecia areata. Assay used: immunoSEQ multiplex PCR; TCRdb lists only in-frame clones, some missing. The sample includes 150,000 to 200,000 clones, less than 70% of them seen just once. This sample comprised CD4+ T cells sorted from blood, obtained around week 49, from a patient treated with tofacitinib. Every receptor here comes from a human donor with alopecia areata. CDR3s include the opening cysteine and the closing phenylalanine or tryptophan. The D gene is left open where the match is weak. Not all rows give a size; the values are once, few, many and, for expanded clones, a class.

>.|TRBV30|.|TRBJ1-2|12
TGTGCCTGGAGTCTACCCGGGGCTGGCTACACCTTC
CAWSLPGAGYTF
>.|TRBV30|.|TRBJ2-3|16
TGTGCCTGGAATAGCCCCCAGGGGCTCCACACAGATACGCAGTATTTT
CAWNSPQGLHTDTQYF
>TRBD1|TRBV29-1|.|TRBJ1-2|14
TGCAGCGTCACCCGACAGGGGTGGAACTATGGCTACACCTTC
CSVTRQGWNYGYTF
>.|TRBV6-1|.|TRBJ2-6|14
TGTGCCAGCAGGACAGTCTCTGGGGCCAACGTCCTGACTTTC
CASRTVSGANVLTF
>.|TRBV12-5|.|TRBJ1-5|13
TGTGCTAGTGCCACAAAACCGAATCAGCCCCAGCATTTT
CASATKPNQPQHF
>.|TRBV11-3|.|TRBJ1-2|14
TGTGCCAGCAGCATCACCTCAGGAGAGTATGGCTACACCTTC
CASSITSGEYGYTF
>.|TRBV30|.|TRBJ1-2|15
TGTGCCTGGAGTGTACGGCTAGGGGGGACCTATGGCTACACCTTC
CAWSVRLGGTYGYTF
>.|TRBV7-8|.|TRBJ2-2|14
TGTGCCAGCAGCTTCCAGGGGCCCACCGGGGAGCTGTTTTTT
CASSFQGPTGELFF
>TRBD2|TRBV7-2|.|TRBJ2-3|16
TGTGCCAGCAGCCCCAGGACTAGCGGGACCACAGATACGCAGTATTTT
CASSPRTSGTTDTQYF
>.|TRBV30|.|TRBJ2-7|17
TGTGCCTGGAGTGTATTTGCTTTGCGACAGGCACCCTACGAGCAGTACTTC
CAWSVFALRQAPYEQYF
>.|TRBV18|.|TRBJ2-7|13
TGTGCCAGCTCGGGACCGTTAATGTGGGAGCAGTACTTC
CASSGPLMWEQYF
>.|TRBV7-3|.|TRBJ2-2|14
TGTGCCAGCAGCTTAAATGTGGACACCGGGGAGCTGTTTTTT
CASSLNVDTGELFF
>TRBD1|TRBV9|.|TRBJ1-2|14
TGTGCCAGCAGCTCCCTCGGGACAGGGCATGGCTACACCTTC
CASSSLGTGHGYTF
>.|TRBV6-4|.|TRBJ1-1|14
TGTGCCAGCAGTGACTCCTCAAGGGCCTCTGAAGCTTTCTTT
CASSDSSRASEAFF
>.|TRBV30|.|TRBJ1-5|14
TGTGCCTGGAGTGTTACAGGGCCTAATCAGCCCCAGCATTTT
CAWSVTGPNQPQHF
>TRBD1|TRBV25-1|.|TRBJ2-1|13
TGTGCCAGCAGTTATGGACAGGACAATGAGCAGTTCTTC
CASSYGQDNEQFF
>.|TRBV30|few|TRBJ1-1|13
TGTGCCTGGAGGGGTTCTGGGTTCACTGAAGCTTTCTTT
CAWRGSGFTEAFF
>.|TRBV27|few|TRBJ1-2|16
TGTGCCAGCAGTCTCTCGCGGACAAATTTTAACTATGGCTACACCTTC
CASSLSRTNFNYGYTF
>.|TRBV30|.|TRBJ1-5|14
TGTGCCTGGAGTGAAGAGCAGGGAAATCAGCCCCAGCATTTT
CAWSEEQGNQPQHF
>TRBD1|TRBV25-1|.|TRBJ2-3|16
TGTGCCAGCAGTGAATCGAGGACAGGGTTACGCGATACGCAGTATTTT
CASSESRTGLRDTQYF
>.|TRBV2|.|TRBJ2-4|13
TGTGCCATCAGCGTCCAAGCGAAAAACATTCAGTACTTC
CAISVQAKNIQYF
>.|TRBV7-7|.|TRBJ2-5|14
TGTGCCAGCAGCTTAACAGGGATGGGCGAGACCCAGTACTTC
CASSLTGMGETQYF
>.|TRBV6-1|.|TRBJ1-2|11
TGTGCCAGCAGCGACAGAAACGCGAACACCTTC
CASSDRNANTF
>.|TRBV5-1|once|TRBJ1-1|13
TGCGCCAGCCGACTGCCGGAGGCAGGTGAAGCTTTCTTT
CASRLPEAGEAFF
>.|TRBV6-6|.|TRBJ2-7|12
TGTGCCAGCAGTCCCCGGGACTACGAGCAGTACTTC
CASSPRDYEQYF
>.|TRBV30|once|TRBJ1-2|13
TGTGCCTGGAGAGGGGAAGCTAACTATGGCTACACCTTC
CAWRGEANYGYTF
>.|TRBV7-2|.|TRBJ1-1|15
TGTGCCAGCAGTGTACTCGTGGTAGGGAACACTGAAGCTTTCTTT
CASSVLVVGNTEAFF
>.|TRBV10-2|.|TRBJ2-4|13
TGCGCCGCCGGGGACGCCTCTATAAACATTCAGTACTTC
CAAGDASINIQYF
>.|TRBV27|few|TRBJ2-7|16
TGTGCCAGCAGTCTAGGGCCACGGGGGTCCACCTACGAGCAGTACTTC
CASSLGPRGSTYEQYF
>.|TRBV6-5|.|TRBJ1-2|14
TGTGCCAGTGTAAAGGGGTTTGGCAACTATGGCTACACCTTC
CASVKGFGNYGYTF
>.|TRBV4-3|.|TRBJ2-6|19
TGCGCCAGCAGCCCTCAGCCCGCAGGGGCCGGGGCTGGGGCCAACGTCCTGACTTTC
CASSPQPAGAGAGANVLTF
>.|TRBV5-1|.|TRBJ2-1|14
TGCGCCAGCAGCTTGGGATTGAGACTCGATGAGCAGTTCTTC
CASSLGLRLDEQFF
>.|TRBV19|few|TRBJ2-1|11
TGTGCCAGTAGTATATTGGGTATGCAGTTCTTC
CASSILGMQFF
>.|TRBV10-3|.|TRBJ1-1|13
TGTGCCATCAGTGAAGAGATCAACACTGAAGCTTTCTTT
CAISEEINTEAFF
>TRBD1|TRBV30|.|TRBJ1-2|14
TGTGCCTGGAGTGGCGGACAGGGGCTTTTCGGCTACACCTTC
CAWSGGQGLFGYTF
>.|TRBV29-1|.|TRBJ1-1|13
TGCATCTCCAGAGAGGACGGCAACACTGAAGCTTTCTTT
CISREDGNTEAFF
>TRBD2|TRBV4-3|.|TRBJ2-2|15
TGCGCCAGCAGCCAAGCGGGGGGGCACACCGGGGAGCTGTTTTTT
CASSQAGGHTGELFF
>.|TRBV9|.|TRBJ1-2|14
TGTGCCAGCAGCGTATCCGGGACACCGTATGGCTACACCTTC
CASSVSGTPYGYTF
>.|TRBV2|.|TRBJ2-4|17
TGTGCCAGCAGTGAAGCGTTTCTGGGGACACCCCAAGACATTCAGTACTTC
CASSEAFLGTPQDIQYF
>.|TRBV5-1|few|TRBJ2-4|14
TGCGCCAGCAGCTTGGGGACCGCCAAAAACATTCAGTACTTC
CASSLGTAKNIQYF
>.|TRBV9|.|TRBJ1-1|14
TGTGCCAGCAGCGTAGCACAGAAGAACACTGAAGCTTTCTTT
CASSVAQKNTEAFF
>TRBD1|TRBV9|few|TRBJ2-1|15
TGTGCCAGCAGCGAAAGGGACAGGGGCCGGAATGAGCAGTTCTTC
CASSERDRGRNEQFF
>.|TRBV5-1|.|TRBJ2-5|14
TGCGCCAGCAGCTTGGGACAGCCCAAAGAGACCCAGTACTTC
CASSLGQPKETQYF
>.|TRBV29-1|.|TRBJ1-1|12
TGCAGCGTTGGTCGTCAGAACAATGAAGCTTTCTTT
CSVGRQNNEAFF
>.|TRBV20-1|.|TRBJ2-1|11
TGCAGTGCTAGGGACGTGGATGAGCAGTTCTTC
CSARDVDEQFF